The source of this TCR beta chain is a study of identical twins. This clonotype was observed a handful of times. A single record per CDR3 protein comes from TCRdb applying MiXCR to the 5' RACE reads. The table shows 1.5 million to 2 million distinct CDR3 sequences, with around a third occurring only once. Healthy Caucasian donors formed the entire cohort. Germline V gives CDR1 SGHDT, CDR2 YYEEEE. J gave up 0 bases and V 4 bases, and 6 bases lay outside the gene matches. The CDR3 covers 15 residues. The sequencing input was cord blood. The genes are TRBV5-6 and TRBJ2-7; 8 bases map to TRBD1. This receptor was identified in a newborn girl in good health. Here the CDR3 reads CASSRTGWNSYEQYF. For the CDR3, the DNA is TGTGCCAGCAGCAGGACAGGGTGGAACTCCTACGAGCAGTACTTC.